This T cell receptor (beta chain) comes out of a study of blood T cell repertoires in COVID-19. At the level of the study: From T cells, B-cell-depleted T cells, or PBMCs came the material, which was cDNA or gDNA.

Data came from immunoSEQ multiplex PCR; TCRdb stores just in-frame clones and leaves some out. The table records over 60,000 clones, around 91% of them present only once. CDR1 GTSNPN and CDR2 SVGIG come from the germline V gene (reference sequence). The length of the CDR3 is 13 residues. The V gene lost 4 bases and the J gene lost 5 bases, with 12 bases spanning the gap. This rearrangement joins TRBV30 to TRBJ2-1, with a tentative D call TRBD2 (6 bases). The sequence came from a man aged 50-60 years with COVID-19, enrolled during active disease. Sequencing used peripheral blood. This CDR3 is CAWTSRGHNEQFF. DNA for the CDR3: TGTGCCTGGACTTCGCGGGGACACAATGAGCAGTTCTTC.